This T cell receptor (beta chain) was recorded in a study of shared clonotypes between healthy human individuals. The germline V and J ends were trimmed by 4 bases and 2 bases, with 12 bases remaining between them. Germline-derived CDR1 and CDR2 are WSHSY and SAAADI. This CDR3 spans 15 amino acids. TCRdb's table, derived via immunoSEQ multiplex PCR, lists solely in-frame clones and lacks some. The data show about 660,000 clones, about 74% seen once. This receptor was obtained from a woman under 40 in good health. V gene TRBV10-2 combines with J gene TRBJ1-5; D is unresolved. Sequenced: memory CD4+ T cells sorted from blood. The subset: CD45RA-negative fraction. The CDR3 DNA reads as TGCGCCAGCAGTGGCGGACTCGGCCGCAATCAGCCCCAGCATTTT. This sequence encodes CASSGGLGRNQPQHF.